The subject of this entry is one T cell receptor beta chain. The antigen remains undetermined. The germline gives CDR1 DFQATT, CDR2 SNEGSKA (reference sequence). The CDR3 spans 11 residues. V was cut by 1 base and J by 12 bases, with 10 bases left in between. This entry comes from a study of a mutant IDH1 vaccine in newly diagnosed glioma. As for the study in general: Treated patients had a mean age of approximately 40 years and a roughly 60% male, about 40% female split. The therapy given earlier, which was standard therapy, consisted of radiotherapy, temozolomide, or both, and most of the patients received both. Study conclusions and caveats: Most patients, 90% to 95%, showed vaccine-induced immune responses.

Libraries were prepared by immunoSEQ multiplex PCR; TCRdb keeps only in-frame clonotypes and omits some of them. The sample records over 25,000 clones, roughly nine tenths being singletons. The time point was: baseline, week 1 (first vaccination visit). Treatment described: pre-vaccination baseline after standard-of-care therapy. Donors had new WHO grade 3 or 4 IDH1-mutant, ATRX-lost astrocytomas. The source was PBMCs, collected from a glioma patient treated with radiotherapy, temozolomide or both. The chain recombines TRBV20-1 with TRBJ1-5; no reliable D call. The source is a woman aged 40 to 55 with glioma. The CDR3 is CSARVSRHQHF. The DNA for the CDR3 is TGCAGTGCTAGAGTTTCCAGACACCAGCATTTT.